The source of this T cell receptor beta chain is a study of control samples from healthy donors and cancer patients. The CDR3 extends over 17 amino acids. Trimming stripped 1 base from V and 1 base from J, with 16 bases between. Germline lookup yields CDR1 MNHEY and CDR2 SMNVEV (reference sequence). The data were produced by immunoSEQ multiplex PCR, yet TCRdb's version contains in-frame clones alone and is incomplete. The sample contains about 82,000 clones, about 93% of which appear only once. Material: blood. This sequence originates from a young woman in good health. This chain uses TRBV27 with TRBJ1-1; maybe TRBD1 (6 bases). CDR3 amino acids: CASSLYGWDTTNTEAFF. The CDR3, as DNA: TGTGCCAGCAGTTTATACGGGTGGGACACTACGAACACTGAAGCTTTCTTT.